A selection of T cell receptor beta chains follows, all from one sample in a study of cytomegalovirus exposure and HLA in healthy donors. The method was immunoSEQ multiplex PCR; TCRdb's version includes in-frame clones alone and lacks a portion of them. The sample holds about 160,000 clones, 65% to 85% seen once. Specimen: PBMCs. The receptors here all came from a woman between 40 and 55 years old in good health and CMV-seropositive. CDR3s leave out the opening cysteine and the closing phenylalanine or tryptophan.

v_call: TRBV5-1
cdr3_aa: ASRPEGASSYGYT

v_call: TRBV7-8
cdr3_aa: ASSLAQGDYGYT

v_call: TRBV5-3
cdr3_aa: ARIGRGEKLF

v_call: TRBV11-2
cdr3_aa: ASSSGVGLGVGQGAF

v_call: TRBV6-1
cdr3_aa: ASSADRVVPNYGYT

v_call: TRBV27
cdr3_aa: ASSSLSATEAF

v_call: TRBV7-2
cdr3_aa: ASSLSLTGDGYT

v_call: TRBV2
cdr3_aa: ASSEGQGGQPQH

v_call: TRBV11-2
cdr3_aa: ASSPREGVGEKLF

v_call: TRBV5-6
cdr3_aa: ASSLGGWETQY

v_call: TRBV4-1
cdr3_aa: ASSRETGAGSSPLH

v_call: TRBV29-1
cdr3_aa: SVEEALAGLDQETQY

v_call: TRBV28
cdr3_aa: ASSERRLASPYNEQF

v_call: TRBV18
cdr3_aa: ASSPTLQETQY

v_call: TRBV2
cdr3_aa: ASTGPGTGGSNAAGYT

v_call: TRBV5-4
cdr3_aa: ASSGTGGFGGNTIY

v_call: TRBV5-1
cdr3_aa: ASSLAKTGGNEKLF

v_call: TRBV7-8
cdr3_aa: ASRSGTGTPYEQY

v_call: TRBV11-3
cdr3_aa: ASSLRQGAADTQY

v_call: TRBV10-3
cdr3_aa: AICGPFSNQPQH

v_call: TRBV6-6
cdr3_aa: ASKAAYEQY

v_call: TRBV18
cdr3_aa: ASSPRQNTGELF

v_call: TRBV7-9
cdr3_aa: ASKESGGAILDEQF

v_call: TRBV7-8
cdr3_aa: ASSFIGPTAAGGSAF

v_call: TRBV5-4
cdr3_aa: ASSLIGGKYEQY

v_call: TRBV20-1
cdr3_aa: SARVGAEAF

v_call: TRBV9
cdr3_aa: ASSVVWGDGELF

v_call: TRBV7-9
cdr3_aa: SSSRDSYGYT

v_call: TRBV19
cdr3_aa: ASQGNPTGNTIY

v_call: TRBV29-1
cdr3_aa: SAQQGSKAEAF

v_call: TRBV7-9
cdr3_aa: ASSSLGQGNQPQH

v_call: TRBV4-1
cdr3_aa: ASSQDGTAIYEQY

v_call: TRBV11-1
cdr3_aa: ASSPDQRSPLH

v_call: TRBV30
cdr3_aa: AWGRQGLPGYT

v_call: TRBV7-6
cdr3_aa: ASSLGSGRSPLH

v_call: TRBV28
cdr3_aa: ASSPPFDTEAF

v_call: TRBV28
cdr3_aa: ASSSGGDTIY

v_call: TRBV29-1
cdr3_aa: SVEGLAGEFYGYT

v_call: TRBV30
cdr3_aa: ACTRDSKAGELF

v_call: TRBV2
cdr3_aa: ASSSPTSGGIVAKNSQY

v_call: TRBV9
cdr3_aa: ASGTGTNEQF

v_call: TRBV27
cdr3_aa: ASSRGGTEAF

v_call: TRBV6-1
cdr3_aa: AGSRADRTYEQY

v_call: TRBV7-3
cdr3_aa: ASSQQGGKTEAF

v_call: TRBV9
cdr3_aa: ASSGAGANTGELF

v_call: TRBV19
cdr3_aa: ASSIGQSPLH

v_call: TRBV7-9
cdr3_aa: ASSLGQEGYT

v_call: TRBV30
cdr3_aa: ARSTGGAGGYT

v_call: TRBV11-2
cdr3_aa: ASSWIGTGGTYEQY

v_call: TRBV30
cdr3_aa: AWNRWGTGDGYGYT